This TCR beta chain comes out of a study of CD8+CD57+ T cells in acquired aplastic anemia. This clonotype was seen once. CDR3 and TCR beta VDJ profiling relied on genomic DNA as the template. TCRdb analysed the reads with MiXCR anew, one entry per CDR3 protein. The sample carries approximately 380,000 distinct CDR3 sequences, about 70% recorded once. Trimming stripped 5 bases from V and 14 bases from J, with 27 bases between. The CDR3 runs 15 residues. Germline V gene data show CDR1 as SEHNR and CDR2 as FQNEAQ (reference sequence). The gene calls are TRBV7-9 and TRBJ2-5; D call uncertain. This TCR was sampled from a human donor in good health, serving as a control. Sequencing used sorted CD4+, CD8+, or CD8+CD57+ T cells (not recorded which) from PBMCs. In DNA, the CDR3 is TGTGCCAGCAGCCAAATCACGAACACTGAAGAGTTCCTTTACTTC. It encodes CASSQITNTEEFLYF.